The 17 T cell receptor beta chains in this list originate from one sample, sequenced in a study of blood T cell repertoires in COVID-19. Sequenced by immunoSEQ multiplex PCR; TCRdb stores in-frame clones only, minus some. The repertoire holds around 170,000 clones, with roughly four fifths as singletons. Sequenced sample: peripheral blood. The source is a man aged 65 to 85 who had recovered from COVID-19.

The chain carries TRBV18 and TRBJ1-2; 8 bases fit TRBD1. The CDR3 loop spans 13 amino acids. The germline gives CDR1 KGHSH, CDR2 LQKENI. The junction had 3 bases not matched to a gene; V was cut back by 5 bases and J by 4 bases. CDR3: CASSGQGSYGYTF. CDR3 bases: TGTGCCAGCTCAGGACAGGGTTCCTATGGCTACACCTTC.

This chain links TRBV5-4 with TRBJ1-1; maybe TRBD1 (6 bases). V lost 2 bases and J lost 1, with 6 bases in between. The CDR3 totals 13 residues. The germline gives CDR1 SGHNT, CDR2 YYREEE (reference sequence). Here the CDR3 reads CASSLQGNTEAFF. The DNA for the CDR3 is TGTGCCAGCAGCTTACAGGGGAACACTGAAGCTTTCTTT.

V gene TRBV6-1 combines with J gene TRBJ1-5; TRBD1 matches 12 bases. V was pared by 3 bases and J by 6 bases, with 3 bases of the junction left unmatched. The CDR3 sequence is 15 residues long. CDR1 is MNHNS, CDR2 SASEGT, per germline. CDR3 coding DNA: TGTGCCAGCAGTGAGGGACAGGGGGCTCGTCAGCCCCAGCATTTT. Residues: CASSEGQGARQPQHF.

The V and J genes are TRBV27 and TRBJ2-3, with 9 bases identical to TRBD2. The V gene's germline CDR1 is MNHEY and CDR2 SMNVEV (reference sequence). V shed 2 bases, J shed 7 bases, and the junction held 4 bases outside the gene matches. The CDR3 totals 14 residues. CDR3 loop: CASSLRTSVHTQYF. Here the CDR3 DNA reads TGTGCCAGCAGTTTACGGACTAGCGTACATACGCAGTATTTT.

The chain is built from TRBV28 and TRBJ1-2, with D unclear. The CDR3 is 17 amino acids. The V end was cut by 1 base, the J end by 3 bases, with 18 bases between. Germline assignment: CDR1 MDHEN and CDR2 SYDVKM. The CDR3: CASSLFLPTVLHYGYTF. DNA of the CDR3: TGTGCCAGCAGTTTATTTTTACCCACGGTGCTGCACTATGGCTACACCTTC.

This clone was detected once. J is TRBJ2-1 and V is TRBV10-3; TRBD2 aligns across 9 bases. From germline, CDR1 is ENHRY and CDR2 SYGVKD. The CDR3 has 15 residues. The ends lost 3 bases at V and 7 bases at J; junction bases unmatched: 7. The chain's CDR3 is CAISDLAGEINEQFF. Written as DNA, the CDR3 is TGTGCCATCAGTGACTTAGCGGGAGAGATTAATGAGCAGTTCTTC.

This chain connects TRBV5-1 to TRBJ2-2; weak D call: TRBD2 (6 bases). The length of the CDR3 is 15 residues. V lost 2 bases and J 0 bases, leaving 8 bases between the germline ends. Germline CDR1 SGHRS, CDR2 YFSETQ. CDR3 DNA: TGCGCCAGCAGCTTCGCTAGCGCGAACACCGGGGAGCTGTTTTTT. It codes for CASSFASANTGELFF.

The chain joins TRBV5-4 to TRBJ2-4, with TRBD2 matching 7 bases. The length of the CDR3 is 13 residues. The germline gives CDR1 SGHNT, CDR2 YYREEE (reference sequence). Trimming cost V 0 bases and J 11 bases; bases outside gene matches: 5. CDR3 coding DNA: TGTGCCAGCAGCTTGGGCAGGGAGGGGTTTCAGTACTTC. Translated: CASSLGREGFQYF.

V gene TRBV4-1 combines with J gene TRBJ2-1; a possible D gene is TRBD2 (6 bases). Germline-derived CDR1 and CDR2 are MGHRA and YSYEKL. This CDR3 region has 14 residues. Deletions cut 8 bases from V and 6 bases from J, with 17 bases between. CDR3 sequence: CASGEDGYGNEQFF. In DNA, the CDR3 is TGCGCCAGCGGGGAGGACGGTTACGGCAATGAGCAGTTCTTC.

The chain recombines TRBV6-6 with TRBJ2-4; 7 nucleotides align to TRBD1. Trimming removed 5 bases from V and 0 bases from J; junction bases left unmatched: 10. The CDR3 totals 17 residues. Germline V gene lookup returns CDR1 MNHNY and CDR2 SVGAGI (reference sequence). The CDR3 DNA follows: TGTGCCAGCAGTCCCCTGGCGACAGGGAAAGCCAAAAACATTCAGTACTTC. Amino acids: CASSPLATGKAKNIQYF.

The genes are TRBV4-1 and TRBJ2-7; no firm D call. CDR1 is MGHRA, CDR2 YSYEKL, per germline. This CDR3 has 15 residues. Deletions cut 4 bases from V and 0 bases from J, with 13 bases between. The CDR3 spells CASSPTAVSSYEQYF. In nucleotides, the CDR3 is TGCGCCAGCAGCCCGACCGCGGTGAGCTCCTACGAGCAGTACTTC.

The chain is built from TRBV7-6 and TRBJ2-1; perhaps TRBD2 as D (5 bases). Germline CDR1 reads SGHVS; CDR2 reads FNYEAQ. This CDR3 is built from 13 residues. Trimming took 5 bases from V and 6 from J, leaving 11 bases between them. This CDR3 reads CASSGRSGNEQFF. CDR3 nucleotides: TGTGCCAGCAGCGGCCGGAGCGGCAATGAGCAGTTCTTC. The full variable domain, rest sourced from reference TRBV7-6 and TRBJ2-1, is GAGVSQSPRYKVTKRGQDVALRCDPISGHVSLYWYRQALGQGPEFLTYFNYEAQQDKSGLPNDRFSAERPEGSISTLTIQRTEQRDSAMYRCASSGRSGNEQFFGPGTRLTVL.

The rearrangement joins TRBV7-2 to TRBJ2-3; tentatively, D is TRBD2 (6 bases). With 4 bases removed from V and 6 bases from J, the gap between germline ends came to 17 bases. This CDR3 is 15 amino acids long. Germline-derived CDR1 and CDR2 are SGHTA and FQGNSA. In DNA, the CDR3 is TGTGCCAGCAGCTCGATGGGGACTTGGGGCGATACGCAGTATTTT. Encoded protein: CASSSMGTWGDTQYF.

The chain combines TRBV12-3 or TRBV12-4 with TRBJ1-1, with TRBD1 identical over 7 bases. The CDR3 length is 13 residues. The V gene end was trimmed by 3 bases and the J gene end by 7 bases; junction bases not matched to a gene: 5. The CDR3 region has the DNA TGTGCCAGCAGTTTGGGGACAGCTTTTGAAGCTTTCTTT. It yields the protein CASSLGTAFEAFF.

This clone was seen a few times. This chain connects TRBV2 to TRBJ2-2, with 7 bases identical to TRBD1. The CDR3 is 16 amino acids. Looked up from germline, CDR1 is SNHLY and CDR2 is FYNNEI. Trimming removed 5 bases from V and 6 bases from J; junction bases left unmatched: 12. The CDR3, as DNA: TGTGCCAGCAGTCATACAGGGGTCAATTTTGCCGGGGAGCTGTTTTTT. This sequence encodes CASSHTGVNFAGELFF. The variable domain in full, with the rest retrieved from reference TRBV2 and TRBJ2-2, is EPEVTQTPSHQVTQMGQEVILRCVPISNHLYFYWYRQILGQKVEFLVSFYNNEISEKSEIFDDQFSVERPDGSNFTLKIRSTKLEDSAMYFCASSHTGVNFAGELFFGEGSRLTVL.

V and J are TRBV3-1 (or the pseudogene TRBV3-2) and TRBJ2-7, with TRBD1 identical over 9 bases. With 3 bases clipped from V and 3 bases from J, the junction kept 3 bases outside the gene matches. The CDR3 has 14 amino acids. In germline, CDR1 is LGHDT, CDR2 YNNKEL (reference sequence). CDR3 in amino acids: CASSHMGQGYEQYF. The CDR3 bases are TGTGCCAGCAGCCATATGGGACAGGGCTACGAGCAGTACTTC.

CDR3 in amino acids: CAAGVDGFSDTQYF. CDR3 nucleotide sequence: TGTGCAGCCGGGGTAGACGGGTTTTCAGATACGCAGTATTTT. This chain connects TRBV5-4 to TRBJ2-3, with D perhaps TRBD2 (5 bases). The CDR3 sequence is 14 residues long. Per germline, CDR1 SGHNT and CDR2 YYREEE (reference sequence).